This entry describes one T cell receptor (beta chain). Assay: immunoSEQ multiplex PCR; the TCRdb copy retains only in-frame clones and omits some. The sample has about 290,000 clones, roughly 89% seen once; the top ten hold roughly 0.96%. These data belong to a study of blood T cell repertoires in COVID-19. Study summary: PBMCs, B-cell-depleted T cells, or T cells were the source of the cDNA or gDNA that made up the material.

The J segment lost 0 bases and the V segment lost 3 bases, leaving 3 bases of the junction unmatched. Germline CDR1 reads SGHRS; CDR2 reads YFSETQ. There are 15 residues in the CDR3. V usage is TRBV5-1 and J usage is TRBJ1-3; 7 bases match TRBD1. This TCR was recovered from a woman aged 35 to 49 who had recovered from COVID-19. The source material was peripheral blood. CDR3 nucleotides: TGCGCCAGCAGCTCCCAGGGGGTCTCTGGAAACACCATATATTTT. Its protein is CASSSQGVSGNTIYF.